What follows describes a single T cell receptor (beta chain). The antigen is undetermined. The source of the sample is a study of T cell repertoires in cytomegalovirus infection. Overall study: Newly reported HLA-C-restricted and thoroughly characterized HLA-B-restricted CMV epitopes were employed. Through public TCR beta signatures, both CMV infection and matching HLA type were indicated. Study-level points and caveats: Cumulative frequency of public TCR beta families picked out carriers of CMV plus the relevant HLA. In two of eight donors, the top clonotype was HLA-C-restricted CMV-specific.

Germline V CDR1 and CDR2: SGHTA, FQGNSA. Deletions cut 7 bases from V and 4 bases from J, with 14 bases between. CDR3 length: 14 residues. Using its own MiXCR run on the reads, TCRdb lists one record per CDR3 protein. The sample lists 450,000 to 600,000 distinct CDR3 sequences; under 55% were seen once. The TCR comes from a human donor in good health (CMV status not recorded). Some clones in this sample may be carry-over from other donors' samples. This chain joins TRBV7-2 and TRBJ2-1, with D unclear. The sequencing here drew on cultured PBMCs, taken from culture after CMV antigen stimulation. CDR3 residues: CASKGIVGYNEQFF. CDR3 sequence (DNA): TGTGCCAGCAAAGGGATTGTGGGGTACAATGAGCAGTTCTTC. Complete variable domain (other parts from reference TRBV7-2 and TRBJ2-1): GAGVSQSPSNKVTEKGKDVELRCDPISGHTALYWYRQSLGQGLEFLIYFQGNSAPDKSGLPSDRFSAERTGGSVSTLTIQRTQQEDSAVYLCASKGIVGYNEQFFGPGTRLTVL.